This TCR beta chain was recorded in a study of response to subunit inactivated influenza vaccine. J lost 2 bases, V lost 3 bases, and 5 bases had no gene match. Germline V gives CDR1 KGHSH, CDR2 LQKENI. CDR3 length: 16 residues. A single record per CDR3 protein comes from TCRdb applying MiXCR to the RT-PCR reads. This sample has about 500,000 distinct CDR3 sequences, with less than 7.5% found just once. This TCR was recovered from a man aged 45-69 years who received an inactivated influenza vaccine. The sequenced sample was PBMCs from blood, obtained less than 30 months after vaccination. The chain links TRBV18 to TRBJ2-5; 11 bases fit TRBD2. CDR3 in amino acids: CASSPTTSGTQETQYF. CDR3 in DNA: TGTGCCAGCTCACCCACGACTAGCGGGACTCAAGAGACCCAGTACTTC.